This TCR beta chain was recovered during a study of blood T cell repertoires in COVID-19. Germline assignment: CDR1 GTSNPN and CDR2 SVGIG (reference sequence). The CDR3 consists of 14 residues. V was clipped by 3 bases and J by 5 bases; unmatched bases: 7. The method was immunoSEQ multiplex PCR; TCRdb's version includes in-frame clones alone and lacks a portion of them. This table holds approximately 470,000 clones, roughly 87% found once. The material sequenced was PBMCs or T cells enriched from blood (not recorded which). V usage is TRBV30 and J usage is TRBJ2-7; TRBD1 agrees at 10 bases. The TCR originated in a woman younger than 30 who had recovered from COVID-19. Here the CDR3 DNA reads TGTGCCTGGAGCGCCCGGGACAGGGGTAACGAGCAGTACTTC. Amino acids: CAWSARDRGNEQYF. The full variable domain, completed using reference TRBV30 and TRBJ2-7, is SQTIHQWPATLVQPVGSPLSLECTVEGTSNPNLYWYRQAAGRGLQLLFYSVGIGQISSEVPQNLSASRPQDRQFILSSKKLLLSDSGFYLCAWSARDRGNEQYFGPGTRLTVT.